These T cell receptor beta chains were read from a single sample in a study of CD8+CD57+ T cells in acquired aplastic anemia. One entry per CDR3 protein, called by TCRdb with MiXCR from the reads. The sample gives around 64,000 distinct CDR3 sequences, about 50% of which show up once; about 2.5% is in the top ten. The sequencing sample was made of sorted CD4+, CD8+, or CD8+CD57+ T cells (not recorded which) from PBMCs. The origin of the receptors is a human donor in good health, serving as a control. CDR3s leave out the opening cysteine and the closing phenylalanine or tryptophan. The order of the fields is J gene, V gene, CDR3 protein.

TRBJ2-1 | TRBV10-1 | ASSGDTGLAGGVNEQF
TRBJ2-3 | TRBV12-3/TRBV12-4 | ASTYTDTQY
TRBJ1-5 | TRBV4-1 | ASSQTNQPQH
TRBJ1-2 | TRBV25-1 | ASSAQGAGNGYT
TRBJ2-1 | TRBV12-3/TRBV12-4 | ASSLSTGTSGSNEQF
TRBJ1-6 | TRBV7-6 | ASSLARVGSPLH
TRBJ1-2 | TRBV10-2 | ASSESGGLGYGYT
TRBJ2-3 | TRBV15 | ATSSDRIGVPPSTDTQY
TRBJ1-1 | TRBV4-1 | ASSQEETQNTEAF
TRBJ1-1 | TRBV4-2 | ASSQILTGGTRFAEAF
TRBJ2-7 | TRBV2 | ASSDEVDEQY
TRBJ2-2 | TRBV19 | ASSRTSGLGIGELF
TRBJ2-1 | TRBV25-1 | ASSPSRDRFYEQF
TRBJ2-2 | TRBV2 | ASRGDCPGELF
TRBJ2-3 | TRBV5-1 | ASSPNLGGNTDTQY
TRBJ1-5 | TRBV20-1 | SAAGDRVYSNQPQH
TRBJ2-3 | TRBV29-1 | SVDAGTGWDTQY
TRBJ2-6 | TRBV15 | ATSREFSGRAGGANVLT
TRBJ1-6 | TRBV2 | ASSPGTGGSPLH
TRBJ2-7 | TRBV20-1 | SARDGGSYEQY
TRBJ2-6 | TRBV10-2 | ASSETQRLGGANVLT
TRBJ1-6 | TRBV19 | ASSYREGNSPLH
TRBJ2-1 | TRBV20-1 | SARPLAGTEQF
TRBJ1-5 | TRBV6-1 | ASSVDSNQPQH
TRBJ2-1 | TRBV5-6 | ASSFWGSGSNEQF
TRBJ1-6 | TRBV10-3 | ASSWTGSSPLH
TRBJ2-7 | TRBV5-1 | ASSLSSGLTYEQY
TRBJ2-7 | TRBV12-3/TRBV12-4 | ASRKSGQGNEQY
TRBJ2-7 | TRBV19 | ASRLAGTYEQY
TRBJ1-2 | TRBV18 | ASSPEQGDGYT
TRBJ2-3 | TRBV25-1 | ASSLTQGADTQY
TRBJ1-5 | TRBV7-9 | ASSLGGQPQH
TRBJ2-1 | TRBV5-1 | ASSLPSSGSGLNEQF
TRBJ2-7 | TRBV25-1 | ASSAYYGRGPDPSYEQY
TRBJ1-2 | TRBV19 | ASSRVPRFNYGYT
TRBJ2-1 | TRBV24-1 | ATSVGLIDNEQF
TRBJ2-7 | TRBV5-5 | ASSLARVYEQY
TRBJ2-7 | TRBV5-6 | ASTFTGTRYEQY
TRBJ1-1 | TRBV5-4 | ASSLGRGVNTEAF
TRBJ2-7 | TRBV20-1 | SARGGGYEQY
TRBJ2-5 | TRBV10-2 | ASSEGGVTVQETQY
. | TRBV20-1 | SARDTGAFYEQY
TRBJ1-1 | TRBV11-3 | ASSPWTLKDTEAF
TRBJ1-1 | TRBV19 | ASEFFGGSNTEAF
TRBJ2-7 | TRBV10-3 | ATYPRVGEQY
TRBJ1-2 | TRBV20-1 | SVPGQNYGYT
TRBJ2-5 | TRBV7-7 | ASSLVAVGDRGQETQY
TRBJ1-1 | TRBV11-2 | ASSPGSEVAF
TRBJ2-1 | TRBV5-1 | ASSGVAGGFVNEQF
TRBJ1-5 | TRBV18 | ASSPTLGQGNQPQH
. | TRBV5-1 | ASSLEGALYNEQF
TRBJ2-7 | TRBV5-3 | ASGGQGVHEQY
TRBJ2-1 | TRBV15 | ATSRDRLAGEGYNEQF